This T cell receptor (beta chain) stems from a study of cytomegalovirus exposure and HLA in healthy donors. Study outcomes and limitations: An analysis that was carried out later associated approximately 15,000 TCR beta sequences with HLA alleles at 0.05 false discovery rate. A later analysis showed TCR association rates differing by HLA locus, peaking at DRB1 and lowest at HLA-C.

Remarks on this clone: Its matching antigen is unknown.

This CDR3 has 16 amino acids. From germline, CDR1 is LNHDA and CDR2 SQIVND (reference sequence). V was clipped by 1 base and J by 1 base, with 13 bases between them. The PCR made use of 60 Vbeta and 13 Jbeta primers. Profiling relied on immunoSEQ multiplex PCR, and the TCRdb table lists in-frame clones only, not all of them. The sample yields about 200,000 clones, 65% to 85% seen once. The source material was PBMCs. This TCR was sampled from a boy younger than 10 in good health and CMV-seronegative. The V gene is TRBV19, the J gene TRBJ2-5, with D perhaps TRBD1 (7 bases). The CDR3 sequence is CASSIVSGGLQETQYF. DNA of the CDR3: TGTGCCAGTAGTATAGTATCAGGGGGGCTCCAAGAGACCCAGTACTTC.